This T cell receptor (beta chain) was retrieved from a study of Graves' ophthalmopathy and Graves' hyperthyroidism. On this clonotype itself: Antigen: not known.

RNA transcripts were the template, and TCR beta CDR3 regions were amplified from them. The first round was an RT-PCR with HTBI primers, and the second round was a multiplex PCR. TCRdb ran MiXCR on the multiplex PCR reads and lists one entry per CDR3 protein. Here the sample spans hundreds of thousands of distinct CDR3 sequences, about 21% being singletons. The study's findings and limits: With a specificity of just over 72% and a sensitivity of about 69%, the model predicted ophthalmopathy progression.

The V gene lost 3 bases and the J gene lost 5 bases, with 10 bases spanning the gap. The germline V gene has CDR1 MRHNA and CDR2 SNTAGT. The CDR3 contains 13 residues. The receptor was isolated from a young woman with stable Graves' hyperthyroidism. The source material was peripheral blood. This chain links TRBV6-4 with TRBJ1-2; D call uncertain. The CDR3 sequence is CASSEMRFYGYTF. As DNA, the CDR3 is TGTGCCAGCAGTGAAATGAGGTTTTATGGCTACACCTTC.